The rows below give T cell receptor beta chains drawn from one sample of a study of shared clonotypes between healthy human individuals. Generated by immunoSEQ multiplex PCR, the TCRdb table keeps only in-frame clones and is missing some. Found here are 760,000 or so clones, about 96% of them singletons; the top ten hold less than 0.25%. The sample was naive CD8+ T cells sorted from blood. These receptors all come from a man aged 25-45 years in good health. CDR3s include the opening cysteine and the closing phenylalanine or tryptophan. A D gene is named only where the DNA matches it firmly. The listing skips clone size in some rows; elsewhere it reads once, few, many or a size class.

V	size	D	J	DNA	CDR3
TRBV6-6	once	-	TRBJ1-1	TGTGCCAGCAGTTACTCGGGGCAGGGGCAGCAAGCTTTCTTT	CASSYSGQGQQAFF
TRBV7-9	-	-	TRBJ2-1	TGTGCCAGCAGCTTGCCGCTTTCCGGGGGCCCCTACAATGAGCAGTTCTTC	CASSLPLSGGPYNEQFF
TRBV28	-	TRBD2	TRBJ2-3	TGTGCCAGCAGTAACCCCGCCGGGAGGGCCAGCACACTGGCAGATACGCAGTATTTT	CASSNPAGRASTLADTQYF
TRBV7-9	-	-	TRBJ2-1	TGTGCCAGCAGCGAACTAAGGGTTGGTACACCCGAGCAGTTCTTC	CASSELRVGTPEQFF
TRBV9	once	-	TRBJ1-4	TGTGCCAGCAGCGTCCAGTCAGGGGAAGGCGGTAATGAAAAACTGTTTTTT	CASSVQSGEGGNEKLFF
TRBV29-1	-	TRBD1	TRBJ1-4	TGCAGCGTTGGAGACAGGGGCGGAACTAATGAAAAACTGTTTTTT	CSVGDRGGTNEKLFF
TRBV7-2	-	-	TRBJ2-2	TGTGCCAGCAGCTTAGTGGGGGTAAACACCGGGGAGCTGTTTTTT	CASSLVGVNTGELFF
TRBV6-5	-	-	TRBJ1-2	TGTGCCAGCAGTTACAATCGACGGGACGTAAGAGGCTACACCTTC	CASSYNRRDVRGYTF
TRBV9	-	-	TRBJ2-1	TGTGCCAGCAGCCGCTTGGGGGCCGATGGAAAGCGGGAATCCTACAATGAGCAGTTCTTC	CASSRLGADGKRESYNEQFF
TRBV29-1	-	-	TRBJ2-1	TGCAGCGTCACCCTCTATAGCGTGAGCTCCTACAATGAGCAGTTCTTC	CSVTLYSVSSYNEQFF
TRBV7-9	-	TRBD1	TRBJ2-7	TGTGCCAGCAGCTCCCAGACAGGGTCCTACGAGCAGTACTTC	CASSSQTGSYEQYF
TRBV28	-	-	TRBJ2-3	TGTGCCAGCAGTTTCCTGATCGGGAGCCACCCAGATACGCAGTATTTT	CASSFLIGSHPDTQYF
TRBV5-1	once	TRBD2	TRBJ2-7	TGCGCCAGCAGCTTCCCCCTCGGGAGGGACCCCTCCTACGAGCAGTACTTC	CASSFPLGRDPSYEQYF
TRBV7-8	-	-	TRBJ2-5	TGTGCCAGCAGCTTATTCCAAGAGACCCAGTACTTC	CASSLFQETQYF
TRBV7-9	-	-	TRBJ2-7	TGTGCCAGCAGCCCCTTGGGCTCCTACGAGCAGTACTTC	CASSPLGSYEQYF
TRBV5-1	-	TRBD1	TRBJ1-2	TGCGCCAGCAGAACGGGACAGGGGAGTCTCTATGGCTACACCTTC	CASRTGQGSLYGYTF
TRBV7-9	-	-	TRBJ2-1	TGTGCCAGCAGCTTAAGACAGGACTCCTACAATGAGCAGTTCTTC	CASSLRQDSYNEQFF
TRBV4-1	once	TRBD2	TRBJ2-1	TGCGCCAGCAGCCAACCCACTAGCGGGAGACCTCCCTCCTACAATGAGCAGTTCTTC	CASSQPTSGRPPSYNEQFF
TRBV19	once	-	TRBJ2-2	TGTGCCAGTAGTATTGTCAGGGGATGGACCGGGGAGCTGTTTTTT	CASSIVRGWTGELFF
TRBV9	-	TRBD1	TRBJ2-2	TGTGCCAGCACCCTAGGGGGCGGCACCGGGGAGCTGTTTTTT	CASTLGGGTGELFF
TRBV12-5	-	TRBD1	TRBJ2-3	TGTGCTAGTGGCTCCGGACAGGCAACAGATACGCAGTATTTT	CASGSGQATDTQYF
TRBV15	-	-	TRBJ2-5	TGTGCCACCAGCAGACGCGACAGGGAGGTTGAGACCCAGTACTTC	CATSRRDREVETQYF
TRBV7-6	-	-	TRBJ2-1	TGTGCCAGCAGCCATAGGGGGGCGGGTTATGAGCAGTTCTTC	CASSHRGAGYEQFF
TRBV27	-	-	TRBJ2-5	TGTGCCAGCAGTGGATTGGGGGAGACCCAGTACTTC	CASSGLGETQYF
TRBV11-2	-	-	TRBJ1-2	TGTGCCAGCAGCTCGGACGCCTACTATGGCTACACCTTC	CASSSDAYYGYTF
TRBV4-1	-	-	TRBJ2-2	TGCGCCAGCAGCCAAGACCTGGCCGGGGAGCTGTTTTTT	CASSQDLAGELFF
TRBV9	-	-	TRBJ2-3	TGTGCCAGCAGCGCCTCCCCGGGCCTCAACGAGGCAGATACGCAGTATTTT	CASSASPGLNEADTQYF
TRBV7-9	once	TRBD1	TRBJ1-4	TGTGCCAGCAGCTCTAAGTTGGACAGGGAAAAACTGTTTTTT	CASSSKLDREKLFF
TRBV7-3	-	-	TRBJ2-3	TGTGCCAGCAGCCTTGGTGCGCTAAGCACAGATACGCAGTATTTT	CASSLGALSTDTQYF
TRBV30	-	TRBD1	TRBJ2-7	TGTGCCTGGAGTATGTCAGGGGGCTCGGACGAGCAGTACTTC	CAWSMSGGSDEQYF
TRBV29-1	-	TRBD2	TRBJ2-3	TGCAGCGTCCGACTAGCGGGAGAGGATACGCAGTATTTT	CSVRLAGEDTQYF
TRBV7-2	-	TRBD2	TRBJ2-3	TGTGCCAGCAGCAAGGGACTAGCATTTACAGATACGCAGTATTTT	CASSKGLAFTDTQYF
TRBV7-9	-	TRBD2	TRBJ2-2	TGTGCCAGCAGCTTGGGACTAGCAGCCCCCGGGGAGCTGTTTTTT	CASSLGLAAPGELFF
TRBV27	-	-	TRBJ1-1	TGTGCCAGCTTCTTCGTTGAAGCTTTCTTT	CASFFVEAFF
TRBV10-3	-	-	TRBJ1-5	TGTGCCATCAGTGAGTCTGCGGCAAACCTTCAGCCCCAGCATTTT	CAISESAANLQPQHF
TRBV4-1	-	TRBD1	TRBJ1-3	TGCGCCAGCAGCCAAGTAGGGACAGTCGGAAACACCATATATTTT	CASSQVGTVGNTIYF
TRBV7-9	-	TRBD1	TRBJ2-7	TGTGCCAGCAGCCCAGGGACAGGTACCCATCCATACTACGAGCAGTACTTC	CASSPGTGTHPYYEQYF
TRBV15	-	TRBD1	TRBJ2-4	TGTGCCACCAGCAGGGACAGGGGGCTATCAAACATTCAGTACTTC	CATSRDRGLSNIQYF
TRBV9	-	-	TRBJ1-1	TGTGCCAGCAGCGTAGTCACAGTAGGAAGCTCTGAAGCTTTCTTT	CASSVVTVGSSEAFF
TRBV27	-	-	TRBJ2-1	TGTGCCAGCAGTGGGGCGGGGTTTTCCTACAATGAGCAGTTCTTC	CASSGAGFSYNEQFF
TRBV5-4	-	-	TRBJ2-7	TGTGCCAGCAGCTTGCCGGGTTCAGGTTACGAGCAGTACTTC	CASSLPGSGYEQYF
TRBV6-6	-	-	TRBJ2-1	TGTGCCAGCAGTCTCCGACAAGTTTACAATGAGCAGTTCTTC	CASSLRQVYNEQFF
TRBV7-2	-	-	TRBJ2-7	TGTGCCAGCAGCGGGAGTGGAACCTACGAGCAGTACTTC	CASSGSGTYEQYF
TRBV19	once	-	TRBJ2-7	TGTGCCAGTAGTATCGTTGGCTACGAGCAGTACTTC	CASSIVGYEQYF